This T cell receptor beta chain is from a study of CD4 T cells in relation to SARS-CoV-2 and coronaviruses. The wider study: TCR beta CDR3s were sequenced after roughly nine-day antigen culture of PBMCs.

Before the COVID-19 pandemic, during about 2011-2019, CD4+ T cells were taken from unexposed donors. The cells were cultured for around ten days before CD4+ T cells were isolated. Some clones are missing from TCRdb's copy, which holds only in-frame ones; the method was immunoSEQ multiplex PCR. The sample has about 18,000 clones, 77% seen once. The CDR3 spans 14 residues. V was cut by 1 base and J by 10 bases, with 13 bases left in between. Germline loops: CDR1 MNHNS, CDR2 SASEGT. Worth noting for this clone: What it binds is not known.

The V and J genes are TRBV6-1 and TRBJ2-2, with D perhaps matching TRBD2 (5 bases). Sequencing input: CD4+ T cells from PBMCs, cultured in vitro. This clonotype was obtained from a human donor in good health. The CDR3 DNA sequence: TGTGCCAGCAGTGAAGGATCCGGGATAGAGGAGCTGTTTTTT. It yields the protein CASSEGSGIEELFF.